The text below deals with one T cell receptor beta chain. Trimming cost V 0 bases and J 2 bases; bases outside gene matches: 8. CDR3 length equals 16 residues. These data are taken from a study of blood T cell repertoires in COVID-19. Overall study context: T cells, B-cell-depleted T cells, or PBMCs provided the cDNA or gDNA that served as material.

Per the study methods: Reference gene primer amplification yielded estimated nucleated cell counts. The repertoire was sequenced with immunoSEQ multiplex PCR; TCRdb's copy has only in-frame clones and lacks some. V and J calls and clone size are given by that table; D and trimming were obtained from the DNA. The sample includes roughly 22,000 clones, 92% of them seen just once. The sequencing sample was made of peripheral blood. The V and J genes are TRBV5-3 and TRBJ2-7; 7 nucleotides match TRBD1. TRBV5-3 has ORF status, its function being uncertain. The clonotype was recovered from a man aged 65 to 85 with active COVID-19. CDR3 DNA sequence: TGTGCCAGAAGCTTGGGGAACCGGGACAGAGCCTACGAGCAGTACTTC. Its protein product is CARSLGNRDRAYEQYF.